The source of this T cell receptor (beta chain) is a study of radiation and T cells in renal cell carcinoma. Study-level points and caveats: In blood, top tumor clones expanded by 2 weeks, shrinking by 4. Pretreatment tumor biopsies were lacking, so baseline clonotypes are unknown.

Assay used: immunoSEQ multiplex PCR; TCRdb lists only in-frame clones, some missing. Found here are approximately 90,000 clones, 75% to 90% of them singletons; the top ten hold over 6%. The time point denotes: baseline pretreatment blood. The treatment: 15 Gy SBRT to primary tumor, nephrectomy 4 weeks later. The CDR3 loop spans 11 amino acids. About this clone itself: Antigen unknown.

The sequenced sample was blood, obtained from a patient whose treatment included radiotherapy and nephrectomy. The chain has TRBV21-1 and TRBJ1-5. TRBV21-1 is a documented pseudogene. The sequence came from a man aged 50 to 60 with renal cell carcinoma. CDR3 sequence: CASEGRQPQHF. The CDR3 DNA is TGTGCCAGCGAGGGGAGACAGCCCCAGCATTTT.